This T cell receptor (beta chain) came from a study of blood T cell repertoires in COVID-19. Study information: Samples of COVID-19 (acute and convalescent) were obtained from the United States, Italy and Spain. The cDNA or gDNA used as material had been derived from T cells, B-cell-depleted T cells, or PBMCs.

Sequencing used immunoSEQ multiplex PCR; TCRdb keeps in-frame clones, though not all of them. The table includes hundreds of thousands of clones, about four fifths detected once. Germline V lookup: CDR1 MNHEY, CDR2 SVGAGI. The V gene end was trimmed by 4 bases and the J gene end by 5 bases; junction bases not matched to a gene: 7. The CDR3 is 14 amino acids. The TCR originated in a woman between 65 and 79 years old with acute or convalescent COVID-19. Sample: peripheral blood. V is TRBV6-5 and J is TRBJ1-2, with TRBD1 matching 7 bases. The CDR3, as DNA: TGTGCCAGCAGTTTCGACAGGGCCACATATGGCTACACCTTC. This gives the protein CASSFDRATYGYTF.